This TCR beta chain emerged from a study of shared clonotypes between healthy human individuals. Unmatched junction bases numbered 7, after V lost 2 bases and J lost 3 bases. The CDR3 extends over 16 amino acids. Germline CDR1 reads GTSNPN; CDR2 reads SVGIG (reference sequence). A deep-level run was used for the assay. The genomic DNA of each subset was split evenly across several immunoSEQ plates. TCRdb's table, derived via immunoSEQ multiplex PCR, lists solely in-frame clones and lacks some. The sample yields about 1.5 million clones, 95% to 99% seen once. Adults of Caucasian background living in Nashville, Tennessee made up all donors.

Source material: naive CD4+ T cells sorted from blood. The subset: CD45RA+ positively selected. The V call is TRBV30, the J call TRBJ2-1; 10 bases align to TRBD2. The TCR was taken from a young man in good health. The CDR3: CAWSSRTSGFYNEQFF. The CDR3 nucleotides read TGTGCCTGGAGTAGCAGGACTAGCGGATTCTACAATGAGCAGTTCTTC.